This T cell receptor (beta chain) comes out of a study of OX40 agonist ivuxolimab in advanced cancers. On the study more broadly: Dosing consisted of intravenous ivuxolimab at 0.01 to 10 mg/kg every 2 weeks.

This CDR3 region has 11 residues. Germline assignment: CDR1 DFQATT and CDR2 SNEGSKA (reference sequence). Trimming removed 6 bases at V and 5 bases at J, with 10 bases between. As to this clone: What it binds is unknown.

The study, taken as a whole, reports: Blood T cells, both CD4+ and CD8+, expanded clonally by week 6 at 0.1 to 3.0 mg/kg. Among the lowest peripheral clonal expansion occurred in 0.1-3.0 mg/kg partial responders. CD8+ T cells averaged more expanded clones than CD4+.

Only in-frame clones appear in the TCRdb table, and some are missing; sequencing was by immunoSEQ multiplex PCR. This sample has some 58,000 clones, with around nine tenths found just once. The chain couples TRBV20-1 to TRBJ1-1; D remains ambiguous. This material consisted of CD4+ or CD8+ T cells sorted from blood, taken in a trial of the OX40 agonist ivuxolimab. The TCR was taken from an adult with an advanced solid tumor such as melanoma, head and neck, liver or kidney cancer. The CDR3 coding sequence is TGCAGTGCCGCTCTTCGAACTGAAGCTTTCTTT. Translating it yields CSAALRTEAFF.